What follows describes a single T cell receptor (beta chain). As yet, its antigen is unknown. CDR1 is MNHEY, CDR2 SVGAGI, per germline. This CDR3 spans 14 amino acids. The ends lost 7 bases at V and 5 bases at J; junction bases unmatched: 6. Sequencing used immunoSEQ multiplex PCR; TCRdb keeps in-frame clones, though not all of them. The sample consists of over 2,000,000 clones, around 93% of them appearing once. These data are taken from a study of shared clonotypes between healthy human individuals. General observations from the study: Genetic and exposure-history diversity was limited by the few donors. Naive subsets, compared against memory subsets, generally had larger estimated richness values. For sorted subsets, rarefaction showed incomplete sequencing despite large depth.

Naive CD8 cells lacked CD45RO and underwent positive selection for CCR7, leaving out terminally differentiated effector memory CD45RA+ cells. The clonotype originates from a man aged 18-30 years in good health. Some clones in this sample may be carry-over from other donors' samples. Material for sequencing was naive CD8+ T cells from PBMCs. This chain uses TRBV6-5 with TRBJ1-5; 9 bases align to TRBD1. The CDR3: CASTRDRAHQPQHF. The DNA of the CDR3 is TGTGCCAGCACCCGGGACAGGGCACATCAGCCCCAGCATTTT.